The 15 T cell receptor beta chains below all came from one sample that was sequenced in a study of shared clonotypes between healthy human individuals. Data came from immunoSEQ multiplex PCR; TCRdb stores just in-frame clones and leaves some out. Of 2 million to 3 million clones detected, approximately 90% appear once; the ten largest clones hold 0.11% to 0.15%. Sequenced material: naive CD4+ T cells sorted from blood. Subset here: CD45RA+ positively selected. The receptor source for this set is a young man in good health.

The CDR3 is CASSLNPTGIGYNEQFF. The DNA of the CDR3 is TGTGCCAGCAGCTTAAACCCCACAGGGATCGGCTACAATGAGCAGTTCTTC. The chain combines TRBV7-3 with TRBJ2-1; possibly TRBD1 for D (6 bases). The CDR3 length is 17 residues. Trimming took 1 base from V and 3 from J, leaving 16 bases between them. The germline gives CDR1 SGHTA, CDR2 FQGTGA.

V usage is TRBV7-9 and J usage is TRBJ2-7; 8 nucleotides line up with TRBD2. The germline V gene has CDR1 SEHNR and CDR2 FQNEAQ (reference sequence). V shed 4 bases, J shed 6 bases, and the junction held 8 bases outside the gene matches. CDR3 length equals 14 residues. The CDR3 DNA reads TGTGCCAGCAGCTCATCGGGGGGGGCTGGCGAGCAGTACTTC. It specifies CASSSSGGAGEQYF. The whole variable domain, filled in from reference TRBV7-9 and TRBJ2-7, reads DTGVSQNPRHKITKRGQNVTFRCDPISEHNRLYWYRQTLGQGPEFLTYFQNEAQLEKSRLLSDRFSAERPKGSFSTLEIQRTEQGDSAMYLCASSSSGGAGEQYFGPGTRLTVT.

Points on this clone: The junction departs from the called germline gene at one end, perhaps through a read error. The V call is TRBV6-1, the J call TRBJ2-1; 7 bases line up with TRBD1. Looked up from germline, CDR1 is MNHNS and CDR2 is SASEGT. The CDR3 totals 14 residues. This CDR3 reads CASREDRAKFGQFF. CDR3 nucleotides: TGTGCCAGCAGGGAAGACAGGGCGAAATTTGGGCAGTTCTTC.

The chain recombines TRBV9 with TRBJ2-3; 9 positions match TRBD1. This CDR3 is 14 amino acids long. J lost 6 bases, V lost 3 bases, and 5 bases had no gene match. Germline V gives CDR1 SGDLS, CDR2 YYNGEE. The CDR3 spells CASSDRTGADTQYF. The DNA for the CDR3 is TGTGCCAGCAGCGACCGGACAGGGGCCGATACGCAGTATTTT. Filled out from reference TRBV9 and TRBJ2-3, the complete variable domain reads DSGVTQTPKHLITATGQRVTLRCSPRSGDLSVYWYQQSLDQGLQFLIQYYNGEERAKGNILERFSAQQFPDLHSELNLSSLELGDSALYFCASSDRTGADTQYFGPGTRLTVL.

The chain recombines TRBV2 with TRBJ2-1; D perhaps matches TRBD1 (6 bases). Trimming took 7 bases from V and 6 from J, leaving 16 bases between them. CDR1 SNHLY and CDR2 FYNNEI come from the germline V gene. The length of the CDR3 is 14 residues. The CDR3 DNA reads TGTGCCAGCATAACAGGACAGCAGTTCAATGAGCAGTTCTTC. This codes for CASITGQQFNEQFF. Full variable domain (remainder filled in from reference TRBV2 and TRBJ2-1): EPEVTQTPSHQVTQMGQEVILRCVPISNHLYFYWYRQILGQKVEFLVSFYNNEISEKSEIFDDQFSVERPDGSNFTLKIRSTKLEDSAMYFCASITGQQFNEQFFGPGTRLTVL.

The chain uses TRBV12-5 and TRBJ2-4, with a tentative D call TRBD2 (6 bases). The CDR3 is made up of 14 amino acids. The V and J ends lost 3 bases and 7 bases respectively, with 13 bases between them. Germline V CDR1 and CDR2: LGHNT, FRNRAP. CDR3 DNA: TGTGCTAGTGGTTTTGGGGGGAGAGACAACATTCAGTACTTC. Translation: CASGFGGRDNIQYF.

This chain links TRBV5-6 with TRBJ1-3; D not certain. The length of the CDR3 is 17 residues. CDR1 is SGHDT, CDR2 YYEEEE, per germline. Trimming removed 0 bases at V and 9 bases at J, with 22 bases between. The CDR3 nucleotides are TGTGCCAGCAGCTTGGCTCCACTCTCCGCTTCCGGAGGCACCATATATTTT. Its translation is CASSLAPLSASGGTIYF.

The chain is built from TRBV7-2 and TRBJ2-5, with no clear D. Trimming removed 1 base from V and 0 bases from J, with 6 bases in between. Germline CDR1 reads SGHTA; CDR2 reads FQGNSA. The CDR3 runs 14 residues. CDR3 protein: CASSLGRHQETQYF. The DNA of the CDR3 is TGTGCCAGCAGCTTAGGCAGACACCAAGAGACCCAGTACTTC.

The V call is TRBV7-2, the J call TRBJ2-2, with D possibly called TRBD1 or TRBD2 (5 bases each). V lost 4 bases to trimming and J lost 6 bases, with 15 bases between them. The germline V gene encodes CDR1 SGHTA and CDR2 FQGNSA. This CDR3 contains 15 residues. CDR3 sequence: CASSSGWGLAGELFF. The CDR3 DNA sequence: TGTGCCAGCAGCTCGGGTTGGGGGTTAGCCGGGGAGCTGTTTTTT.

The V gene is TRBV9, the J gene TRBJ1-6; no definite D call. V dropped 0 bases and J dropped 11 bases, with 9 bases sitting between them. CDR1 is SGDLS and CDR2 is YYNGEE in the germline V gene. CDR3 length: 13 residues. In DNA form, the CDR3 reads TGTGCCAGCAGCGTAGCTGCGTTTACACCCCTCCACTTT. This codes for CASSVAAFTPLHF.

The CDR3 region has the DNA TGTGCCAGCAGCTTAGACCCCCAGGGAAAAACTTTCTTT. It translates to CASSLDPQGKTFF. This sequence joins TRBV7-6 and TRBJ1-1; TRBD1 is a possible D gene (5 bases). From germline, CDR1 is SGHVS and CDR2 FNYEAQ. V lost 1 base and J 12 bases, leaving 15 bases between the germline ends. This CDR3 comprises 13 residues.

J is TRBJ2-4 and V is TRBV5-8; perhaps TRBD2 as D (7 bases). V was pared by 0 bases and J by 1 base, with 14 bases between. Germline CDR1 and CDR2: SGHTS and YDEGEE. The CDR3 is made up of 17 amino acids. The CDR3 loop reads CASSLVGGEMAKNIQYF. The CDR3 coding sequence is TGTGCCAGCAGCTTGGTAGGGGGGGAAATGGCCAAAAACATTCAGTACTTC.

This clone has more than one count but fewer than ten. J is TRBJ1-3 and V is TRBV30, with D unclear. Germline assignment: CDR1 GTSNPN and CDR2 SVGIG (reference sequence). The CDR3 loop spans 12 amino acids. V shed 4 bases and J shed 1 base, with 5 bases lying between them. The CDR3 loop is CAWMRSGNTIYF. In DNA form, the CDR3 reads TGTGCCTGGATGCGTTCTGGAAACACCATATATTTT.

About this clone itself: Different DNA sequences within this sample yield the same CDR3. The gene calls are TRBV5-4 and TRBJ2-7; 11 nucleotides line up with TRBD2. The ends lost 1 base at V and 2 bases at J; junction bases unmatched: 2. The V gene's germline CDR1 is SGHNT and CDR2 YYREEE (reference sequence). This CDR3 has 15 residues. The CDR3 spells CASSLLAGGPYEQYF. CDR3 DNA sequence: TGTGCCAGCAGCTTGCTAGCGGGGGGCCCCTACGAGCAGTACTTC. Combining the CDR3 with reference TRBV5-4 and TRBJ2-7 gives the whole variable domain ETGVTQSPTHLIKTRGQQVTLRCSSQSGHNTVSWYQQALGQGPQFIFQYYREEENGRGNFPPRFSGLQFPNYSSELNVNALELDDSALYLCASSLLAGGPYEQYFGPGTRLTVT.

This clone was found once. One end of the junction varies from germline; a read error may be responsible. The chain is built from TRBV5-6 and TRBJ1-2; maybe TRBD1 (5 bases). Germline loops: CDR1 SGHDT, CDR2 YYEEEE. This CDR3 comprises 12 residues. CDR3 in DNA: TGTGCCAGCAGCTTGTTGTACACTGGGGACTTCTTC. It translates to CASSLLYTGDFF.